One sample yielded the 27 T cell receptor beta chains listed below, sequenced in a study of OX40 agonist ivuxolimab in advanced cancers. The method was immunoSEQ multiplex PCR; TCRdb's version includes in-frame clones alone and lacks a portion of them. The data contain about 64,000 clones, roughly 89% of them singletons. The material sequenced was CD4+ or CD8+ T cells sorted from blood, taken in a trial of the OX40 agonist ivuxolimab. Receptors originate from an adult with an advanced solid tumor such as melanoma, head and neck, liver or kidney cancer.

V gene TRBV7-9 combines with J gene TRBJ2-7; weak D call: TRBD2 (6 bases). The V end lost 0 bases, the J end lost 2 bases, and 17 bases lay between the germline ends. The germline V gene encodes CDR1 SEHNR and CDR2 FQNEAQ (reference sequence). This CDR3 is 17 amino acids long. In DNA, the CDR3 is TGTGCCAGCAGCTTAGCAGTGGGAGGCATCGATCCCTACGAGCAGTACTTC. Translated: CASSLAVGGIDPYEQYF.

This chain links TRBV27 with TRBJ2-1, with TRBD2 matching 9 bases. Germline loops: CDR1 MNHEY, CDR2 SMNVEV (reference sequence). Trimming removed 11 bases from V and 0 bases from J; junction bases left unmatched: 2. The CDR3 has 13 amino acids. The CDR3 region is CACSGSSYNEQFF. CDR3 bases: TGTGCCTGTAGCGGGAGCTCCTACAATGAGCAGTTCTTC.

This chain uses TRBV6-6 with TRBJ2-3; 13 bases line up with TRBD2. Germline CDR1 and CDR2: MNHNY and SVGAGI (reference sequence). V shed 6 bases and J 4 bases; nucleotides not matched to a gene: 7. The CDR3 extends over 16 amino acids. CDR3 nucleotides: TGTGCCAGCAGCGATAGGACTAGCGGGAGTTCAGATACGCAGTATTTT. Translated, it gives CASSDRTSGSSDTQYF.

The V call is TRBV27, the J call TRBJ2-7; 7 positions agree with TRBD1. CDR1 is MNHEY and CDR2 is SMNVEV in the germline V gene (reference sequence). CDR3 length equals 15 residues. Losses at the gene ends were 6 bases for V and 2 bases for J; bases not matched to a gene: 10. CDR3 sequence reads: CASSPRQGLTYEQYF. CDR3 nucleotides: TGTGCCAGCAGCCCCCGACAGGGATTAACCTACGAGCAGTACTTC.

The chain carries TRBV11-2 and TRBJ2-1, with TRBD2 matching 8 bases. This CDR3 contains 17 residues. Germline V gives CDR1 SGHAT, CDR2 FQNNGV. The trim removed 5 bases at V and 1 base at J, leaving 10 bases unmatched. CDR3 sequence reads: CASSLHAAGVSYNEQFF. The CDR3 coding sequence is TGTGCCAGCAGCCTCCACGCAGCGGGAGTTTCCTACAATGAGCAGTTCTTC.

The sample holds one count of this clone. One junction end does not reproduce the germline sequence, and a read error may be involved. The V and J genes are TRBV7-7 and TRBJ2-5, with a possible D match to TRBD1 (5 bases). Germline values: CDR1 SSHAT, CDR2 FNYEAQ (reference sequence). The CDR3 has 13 residues. This CDR3 reads CASSQDTQETQYF. The DNA of the CDR3 is TGTGCTAGCAGCCAGGACACTCAAGAGACCCAGTACTTC.

This rearrangement joins TRBV6-5 to TRBJ1-2, with D hard to call. The CDR3 spans 11 residues. V was shortened by 5 bases and J by 8 bases, with 9 bases between the two germline ends. Germline V CDR1 and CDR2: MNHEY, SVGAGI. The chain's CDR3 is CASSPASGYTF. The CDR3 region has the DNA TGTGCCAGCAGTCCGGCGAGCGGCTACACCTTC.

This clone was recorded once. The J gene is TRBJ2-5, the V gene TRBV5-1; 7 nucleotides align to TRBD2. CDR3 size: 12 residues. Per the germline V gene, CDR1 is SGHRS and CDR2 is YFSETQ. V shed 0 bases, J shed 11 bases, and the junction held 4 bases outside the gene matches. In nucleotides, the CDR3 is TGCGCCAGCAGCTTGGCAGGGAGGGCTCAGTACTTC. This encodes CASSLAGRAQYF.

The genes are TRBV11-2 and TRBJ2-5; D gene unclear. The J call is uncertain, as TRBJ2-7 better fits the DNA end. Germline V CDR1 and CDR2: SGHAT, FQNNGV. The CDR3 has 12 residues. The CDR3 DNA reads TGTGCCAGCAGCTTAGCCGGGTACGAGCAGTACTTC. This translates into CASSLAGYEQYF.

This clone was seen a handful of times. The chain combines TRBV6-1 with TRBJ1-1; 8 bases map to TRBD1. The CDR3 runs 15 residues. The junction had 3 bases not matched to a gene; V was cut back by 2 bases and J by 1 base. Looked up from germline, CDR1 is MNHNS and CDR2 is SASEGT. CDR3 sequence (DNA): TGTGCCAGCAGTGAAACGACAGGGGAGAACACTGAAGCTTTCTTT. Amino acid sequence: CASSETTGENTEAFF.

V gene TRBV5-4 combines with J gene TRBJ2-1; possibly TRBD2 for D (5 bases). The germline CDR1 and CDR2 sequences are SGHNT and YYREEE (reference sequence). CDR3 size: 15 residues. With 4 bases removed from V and 4 bases from J, the gap between germline ends came to 15 bases. DNA for the CDR3: TGTGCCAGCAGCCTCATCGCCGGGGTTTACAATGAGCAGTTCTTC. Amino acid sequence: CASSLIAGVYNEQFF.

The genes are TRBV28 and TRBJ2-7; maybe TRBD2 (5 bases). The CDR3 is 14 residues long. CDR1 MDHEN and CDR2 SYDVKM come from the germline V gene. The V gene lost 5 bases and the J gene lost 3 bases, with 14 bases spanning the gap. The CDR3 region is CASSPSNAGYEQYF. The CDR3 region has the DNA TGTGCCAGCAGTCCATCAAACGCGGGCTACGAGCAGTACTTC.

J is TRBJ1-4 and V is TRBV18, with D possibly being TRBD1 (5 bases). CDR3 length: 14 residues. V lost 6 bases, J lost 8 bases, and 16 bases lay in between. Germline values: CDR1 KGHSH, CDR2 LQKENI. The CDR3 DNA reads TGTGCCAGCTCCCCAGGGTCTAAGGCGGAAAAACTGTTTTTT. This codes for CASSPGSKAEKLFF.

This chain links TRBV6-1 with TRBJ2-7; the match to TRBD2 covers 9 bases. V gave up 2 bases and J gave up 2 bases; unmatched junction bases: 4. From germline, CDR1 is MNHNS and CDR2 SASEGT. This CDR3 comprises 15 residues. The CDR3 DNA reads as TGTGCCAGCAGTGAAAGGGCGGGGGGGCCCTACGAGCAGTACTTC. It is translated as CASSERAGGPYEQYF.

The V and J genes are TRBV5-8 and TRBJ1-5; D gene uncertain. Trimming took 0 bases from V and 7 from J, leaving 2 bases between them. The CDR3 loop spans 11 amino acids. Looked up from germline, CDR1 is SGHTS and CDR2 is YDEGEE. This CDR3 reads CASSLGQPQHF. CDR3 coding DNA: TGTGCCAGCAGCTTGGGACAGCCCCAGCATTTT. The full variable domain, its missing parts supplied by reference TRBV5-8 and TRBJ1-5, is EAGVTQSPTHLIKTRGQQATLRCSPISGHTSVYWYQQALGLGLQFLLWYDEGEERNRGNFPPRFSGRQFPNYSSELNVNALELEDSALYLCASSLGQPQHFGDGTRLSIL.

As concerns this clone: One base away lies a much larger clone, so this may be a sequencing read error. The same CDR3 can be traced to other DNA sequences in this sample. The rearrangement joins TRBV18 to TRBJ2-1; possible D gene TRBD1, 5 bases. Germline values: CDR1 KGHSH, CDR2 LQKENI. CDR3 size: 15 residues. With 3 bases removed from V and 3 bases from J, the gap between germline ends came to 12 bases. The CDR3 loop reads CASSPGQGFYNEQFF. Here the CDR3 DNA reads TGTGCCAGCTCACCCGGGCAGGGTTTCTACAATGAGCAGTTCTTC.

The chain links TRBV7-2 to TRBJ2-7; TRBD2 matches at 12 bases. From germline, CDR1 is SGHTA and CDR2 FQGNSA. V shed 5 bases and J 7 bases; nucleotides not matched to a gene: 6. The CDR3 extends over 14 amino acids. The DNA of the CDR3 is TGTGCCAGCAGCCCATCACTAGCGGGAGGTGAGCAGTACTTC. This encodes CASSPSLAGGEQYF.

The genes are TRBV11-2 and TRBJ2-1; D may be TRBD1 (5 bases). CDR3 length: 13 residues. Per the germline V gene, CDR1 is SGHAT and CDR2 is FQNNGV. The V gene lost 1 base and the J gene lost 9 bases, with 10 bases spanning the gap. The CDR3 spells CASSLAQGGEQFF. CDR3 nucleotides: TGTGCCAGCAGCTTAGCTCAGGGCGGTGAGCAGTTCTTC.

The chain combines TRBV7-3 with TRBJ2-5; D is perhaps TRBD2 (6 bases). The V end lost 2 bases, the J end lost 3 bases, and 7 bases lay between the germline ends. Germline V gene sequence: CDR1 SGHTA, CDR2 FQGTGA. The CDR3 loop spans 13 amino acids. The CDR3, as DNA: TGTGCCAGCAGCTTATCTAGCGAAGAGACCCAGTACTTC. This gives the protein CASSLSSEETQYF.

The chain recombines TRBV25-1 with TRBJ1-2; possible D gene TRBD1, 5 bases. V shed 8 bases and J shed 0 bases, with 13 bases lying between them. The CDR3 sequence is 14 residues long. The germline CDR1 and CDR2 sequences are MGHDK and SYGVNS. CDR3 sequence reads: CASVGDWTNYGYTF. Written as DNA, the CDR3 is TGTGCCAGCGTGGGGGATTGGACTAACTATGGCTACACCTTC.

The chain employs TRBV7-2 and TRBJ1-1; no clear D. Germline CDR1 reads SGHTA; CDR2 reads FQGNSA. The V and J ends lost 0 bases and 3 bases respectively, with 8 bases between them. The CDR3 length is 14 residues. The CDR3 protein is CASSLAGPYTEAFF. CDR3 nucleotides: TGTGCCAGCAGCTTAGCGGGTCCCTACACTGAAGCTTTCTTT.

The chain combines TRBV18 with TRBJ2-5; a possible D gene is TRBD2 (6 bases). Germline V lookup: CDR1 KGHSH, CDR2 LQKENI. V was shortened by 6 bases and J by 5 bases, with 16 bases between the two germline ends. The CDR3 is 14 amino acids. The CDR3 loop is CASSPGRGTETQYF. In DNA form, the CDR3 reads TGTGCCAGCTCCCCCGGTCGGGGGACGGAGACCCAGTACTTC. Filled out from reference TRBV18 and TRBJ2-5, the complete variable domain reads NAGVMQNPRHLVRRRGQEARLRCSPMKGHSHVYWYRQLPEEGLKFMVYLQKENIIDESGMPKERFSAEFPKEGPSILRIQQVVRGDSAAYFCASSPGRGTETQYFGPGTRLLVL.

This clone was picked up a small number of times. The V and J genes are TRBV30 and TRBJ2-1, with 8 bases fitting TRBD2. With V trimmed by 0 bases and J by 8 bases, 12 bases remained unmatched. The CDR3 has 16 residues. CDR1 and CDR2 from the germline V gene are GTSNPN and SVGIG (reference sequence). CDR3 nucleotide sequence: TGTGCCTGGAGTGTAATCGGGAGGGCCGAAGGTGATGAGCAGTTCTTC. It encodes CAWSVIGRAEGDEQFF.

The V gene is TRBV7-6, the J gene TRBJ2-2; TRBD2 might be the D (5 bases). V dropped 8 bases and J dropped 4 bases, with 17 bases sitting between them. CDR1 is SGHVS, CDR2 FNYEAQ, per germline. CDR3 length: 15 residues. The CDR3 reads CASGGPQSSTGELFF. As DNA, the CDR3 is TGTGCCAGCGGAGGTCCCCAGAGTTCCACCGGGGAGCTGTTTTTT.

The chain employs TRBV19 and TRBJ2-2, with D possibly TRBD1 on 5 matching bases. Germline values: CDR1 LNHDA, CDR2 SQIVND (reference sequence). The CDR3 loop spans 14 amino acids. V lost 6 bases and J 6 bases, leaving 14 bases between the germline ends. As DNA, the CDR3 is TGTGCCAGTAGGGGGCTAGTCGTCGCCGGGGAGCTGTTTTTT. Its protein is CASRGLVVAGELFF.

CDR3 region: CASSIRTGTDTQYF. The DNA for the CDR3 is TGTGCCAGCAGTATTAGGACTGGCACAGATACGCAGTATTTT. V gene TRBV6-5 combines with J gene TRBJ2-3; possibly TRBD2 for D (5 bases). This CDR3 is built from 14 residues. V gave up 5 bases and J gave up 1 base, with 10 bases separating them. Germline values: CDR1 MNHEY, CDR2 SVGAGI.

This clone was detected only a few times. The chain couples TRBV5-1 to TRBJ2-3; no clear D gene. The V gene's germline CDR1 is SGHRS and CDR2 YFSETQ. The CDR3 spans 14 residues. V was cut by 2 bases and J by 0 bases, with 7 bases left in between. The DNA of the CDR3 is TGCGCCAGCAGCTTCCTCAGGAGCACAGATACGCAGTATTTT. Protein product: CASSFLRSTDTQYF.